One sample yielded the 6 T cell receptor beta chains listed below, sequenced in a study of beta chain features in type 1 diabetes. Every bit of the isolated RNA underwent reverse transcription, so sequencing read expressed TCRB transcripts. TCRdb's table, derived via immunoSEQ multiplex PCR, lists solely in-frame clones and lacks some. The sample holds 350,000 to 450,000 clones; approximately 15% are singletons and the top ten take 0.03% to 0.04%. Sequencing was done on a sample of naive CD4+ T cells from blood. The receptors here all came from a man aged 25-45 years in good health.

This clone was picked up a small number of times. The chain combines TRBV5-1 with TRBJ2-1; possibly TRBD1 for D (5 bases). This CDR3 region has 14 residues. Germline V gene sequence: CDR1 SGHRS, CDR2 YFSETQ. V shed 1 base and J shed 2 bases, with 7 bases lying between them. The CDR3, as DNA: TGCGCCAGCAGCTTGTCCAGGGCCTACAATGAGCAGTTCTTC. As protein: CASSLSRAYNEQFF.

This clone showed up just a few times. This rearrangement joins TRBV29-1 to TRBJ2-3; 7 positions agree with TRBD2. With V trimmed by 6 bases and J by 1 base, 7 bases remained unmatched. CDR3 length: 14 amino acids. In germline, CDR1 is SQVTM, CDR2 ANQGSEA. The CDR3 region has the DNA TGCAGCGTCCAAGAGGCGGGGGGCACAGATACGCAGTATTTT. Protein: CSVQEAGGTDTQYF.

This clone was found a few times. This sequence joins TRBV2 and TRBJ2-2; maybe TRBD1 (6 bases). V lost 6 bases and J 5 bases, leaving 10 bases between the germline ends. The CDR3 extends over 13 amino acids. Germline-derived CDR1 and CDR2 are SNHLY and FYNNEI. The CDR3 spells CASSTDSTGELFF. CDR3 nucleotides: TGTGCCAGCAGCACGGACAGTACCGGGGAGCTGTTTTTT.

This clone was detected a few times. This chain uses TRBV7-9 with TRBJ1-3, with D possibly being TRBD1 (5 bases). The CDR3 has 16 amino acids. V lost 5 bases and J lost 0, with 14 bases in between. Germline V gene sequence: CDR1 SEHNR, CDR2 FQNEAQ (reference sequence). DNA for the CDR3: TGTGCCAGCAGCCCACCGGGGCAGAGCTCTGGAAACACCATATATTTT. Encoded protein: CASSPPGQSSGNTIYF.

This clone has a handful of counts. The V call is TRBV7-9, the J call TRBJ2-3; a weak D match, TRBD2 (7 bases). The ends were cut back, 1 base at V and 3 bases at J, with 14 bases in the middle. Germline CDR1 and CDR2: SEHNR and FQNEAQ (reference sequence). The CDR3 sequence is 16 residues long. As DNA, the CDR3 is TGTGCCAGCAGCTTAGTAATCGCGGGGGCTACAGATACGCAGTATTTT. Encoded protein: CASSLVIAGATDTQYF.

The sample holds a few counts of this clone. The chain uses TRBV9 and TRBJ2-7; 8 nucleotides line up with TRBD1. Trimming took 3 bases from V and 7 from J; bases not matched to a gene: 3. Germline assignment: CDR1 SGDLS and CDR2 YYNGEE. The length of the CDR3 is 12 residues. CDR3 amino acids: CASSAYRGEQYF. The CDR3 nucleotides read TGTGCCAGCAGCGCGTACAGGGGGGAGCAGTACTTC.